This TCR beta chain stems from a study of cytomegalovirus exposure and HLA in healthy donors (dated by TCRdb to the late 2010s). The study in broad terms: According to an earlier analysis of around 600 of the donors, about 190 million T cells yielded over 90 million unique TCR beta sequences and 250 to 350 Gb of sequence data. About 5 DR-DQ haplotypes were handled as single units for association and clustering, since linkage in the cohort was strong. The number of donors typed differed by locus, with roughly 629-640 for A, B, C, DRB1 and DQB1, 522 for DQA1, over 600 for DPA1, and about 450 for DPB1. Donor age, sex, ethnicity and CMV serostatus were collected together with the repertoire data. Besides the first cohort of around 700 subjects, a separate validation cohort made up of roughly 120 different subjects was used. High-throughput TCR immunosequencing, statistical association of individual TCRs with disease status, and machine learning were combined to predict cytomegalovirus infection status. Of the roughly 400 genotyped donors, 65% to 90% fell in the genetic ancestry cluster associated with self-reported Caucasian donors. A later genetic analysis used genome-wide SNP genotypes for about 60% of the roughly 700 donors, treating that subset as a discovery cohort. Class I and class II HLA loci were covered by the typing at four-digit resolution. Across 398 genotyped donors of the cohort, an average of approximately 240,000 unique TCR beta nucleotide sequences per donor were sequenced, and roughly a sixth of those sequences were non-productive. The later analysis used no new phenotypic data to find candidate immune exposures, relying instead on TCR beta sequences and their occurrence across donors. Roughly 300 gigabases of sequencing data and 70 million to 95 million unique TCR sequences made up an early release that covered over 550 HLA-typed donors. To study patterns of TCR occurrence, a later analysis re-analyzed previously published TCR beta repertoires from just over 650 donors and added high-resolution HLA genotyping. The study aimed to test whether signatures of past pathogen exposure could be identified by cataloging public T cell receptors. The study used immunosequencing to profile the T cell repertoires of around 600 subjects and linked those repertoires to cytomegalovirus serostatus. All discovery cohort repertoires had been generated using a single sequencing platform. In an earlier analysis of several hundred of the donors, high-throughput TCR beta sequencing was used to judge whether each TCR beta V gene segment behaved as functional or pseudogenic.

On the study overall, not on this receptor specifically: According to a later analysis, TCR association rates differed among HLA loci, with DRB1 alleles showing the most associated TCRs and HLA-C alleles showing the fewest. The 87-base-pair reads could not distinguish some IMGT-functional V segments, including TRBV6-2 and TRBV6-3, so those segments were excluded. Compared with the 666-donor mean, donors in an Asian-associated ancestry cluster had fewer N-insertions in productive TCRs, according to a later genetic analysis. A further reported finding was that TCR beta sequences accurately predicted the HLA-A and HLA-B alleles for most subjects in the first cohort. The only immune exposure information available for the cohort was CMV serostatus. A later genetic analysis associated a missense DCLRE1C variant with V-gene and J-gene trimming of TCR beta chains, and an independent cohort replicated the association. Presence/absence analyses assumed roughly uniform sequencing depth across donors, an assumption that may not hold. In vitro tests confirmed that a few of the cytomegalovirus-associated TCR beta chains recognize cytomegalovirus antigens. In an earlier analysis of approximately 590 of the donors, most TCR beta V segments appeared in productive rearrangements about 90% or about 30% of the time, broadly matching IMGT annotations. About 15 rarely observed V segments, including chromosome 9 orphons, were excluded from the earlier analysis of a few hundred of the donors because counts were too low. A cluster of highly shared sequence variants was judged likely to be a technical artifact of the sequencing pipeline. When HLA alleles, especially DR and DQ, strongly co-occurred, attributing TCR associations to individual alleles was difficult. A total of fewer than 200 TCR beta chains were listed by the study as associated with cytomegalovirus. Linkage disequilibrium might explain the correlated functional status among segregating V segments, but an unknown experimental factor could not be ruled out. This cohort had only TCR beta chains sequenced, and the lack of alpha or paired-chain data limited which features could be detected. In a later analysis, HLA-associated TCR beta chains showed more clonal expansion and lower generation probabilities than non-associated chains that were equally common. It was suggested by the authors that the approach could potentially be generalized to other disease states and immunological phenotypes. In both the original and validation cohorts, the classifier was reported to diagnose cytomegalovirus status with high specificity and sensitivity. Most CMV-associated TCR beta chains appeared to be HLA-restricted in a later analysis, and the HLA associations seemed to be driven largely by CMV exposure. In a later analysis, several top co-occurrence clusters were reported to appear linked to parvovirus B19, influenza, CMV and Epstein-Barr virus. HLA typing was unavailable for some donors at each locus, so association tests used only the typed subset. Most TCR sequences were seen in very few donors, while some public TCRs were found in many individuals. Specific HLA alleles were associated with roughly 16,000 TCR beta sequences at a false discovery rate of 0.05 in a later analysis.

Taken from cysteine to phenylalanine, the CDR3 has 13 residues. The kept DNA is CDR3 alone, 39 bases in frame from the first base. Trimming at the junction amounts to 2 bases on V and 4 bases on J, and the germline ends lie 8 bases apart. The germline V gene yields KGHSH for CDR1 and LQKENI for CDR2. Libraries were made using the immunoSEQ multiplex PCR assay. A mixture of 60 forward primers for TCR Vbeta segments and 13 reverse primers for TCR Jbeta segments was used in the multiplex PCR. The CDR3 region of rearranged TCR beta genes was amplified from genomic DNA with a multiplex PCR assay. Amplified TCR beta libraries were sequenced as 87-base-pair reads on the Illumina HiSeq System. The published analysis was carried out like this. A later analysis tallied 75 million to 95 million unique TCR beta chains across the 666 repertoires, and about 12 million of those chains were shared by two or more donors. To remove PCR and sequencing errors, raw reads were error-corrected and collapsed into unique sequences using a nearest-neighbor algorithm that merged closely related sequences. Alignment of CDR3 sequences to IMGT reference sequences was used to assign V, D and J gene segments. For a sequence to be retained, at least a six-nucleotide match to both a V gene segment and a J gene segment was required. Rearrangements were classified as productive when the CDR3 lacked stop codons and remained in frame with V and J, and all other rearrangements were classified as non-productive. CDR3 was defined according to IMGT convention as the region running from the second conserved V-encoded cysteine to the conserved J-encoded phenylalanine. Sequences without an unambiguous match to a single V gene segment were excluded from the earlier analysis of about 600 of the donors. An earlier analysis of 587 of the donors called V segments functional above 56.7% productive rearrangements and segregating when the between-donor standard deviation exceeded 5%. A statistical classification framework was developed to diagnose cytomegalovirus status using the catalog of TCR beta chain sequences. V and J gene assignment, in a later analysis, came from comparing TCR nucleotide sequences with IMGT/GENE-DB human TR gene sequences. The TCRdist pipeline was used in a later analysis to assign CDR3 sequences and most-parsimonious VDJ recombination scenarios. In a later analysis, every TCR beta chain was defined by the combination of its CDR3 amino acid sequence and its V-gene family, and reads without a unique V-gene family were dropped. In a later analysis, 500 to 650 highly shared, low-generation-probability nucleotide sequences were removed to address suspected cross-contamination and a sequencing artifact. A later analysis calculated a clonal expansion index for each public chain from normalized within-repertoire ranks of inferred template counts. A later analysis computed generation probabilities with a VDJ recombination model fitted to out-of-frame rearrangements, and checked the results against IGoR. In a later analysis, hypergeometric tests were used to score TCR-TCR, TCR-HLA and TCR-CMV co-occurrence, with a repertoire-size bias correction applied to TCR pairs. False discovery rates were estimated in a later analysis by permuting HLA or CMV assignments 20 times. In a later analysis, co-occurring TCRs were grouped using DBSCAN, and TCRdist sequence similarity was added for clustering within HLA-allele-positive subsets. Co-occurrence clustering excluded repertoires with fewer than 30,000 or more than 120,000 public chains, plus five with anomalous nucleotide sharing. Drawn from immuneACCESS, this table holds only the in-frame rearrangements with V and J called that TCRdb kept. Clones are partly lost; checked studies trace under half to an unresolved V gene and leave the rest unexplained. V and J calls and clone size follow that table, whereas D and trimming were derived from the DNA. The sample contains under 200,000 clones, roughly 80% of them found a single time. The ten largest clones take up more than 1.5% of the sample.

Remarks on this clone: Its antigen remains undetermined. No base-level quality is on record; no much larger clone is a single base apart.

In total, fewer than 750 healthy bone marrow donors made up the cohort. All cohort members were sampled while nominally healthy, although unrecorded immune exposures were likely present. The donor tested CMV seronegative and was one of the 352 seronegative cohort members. Each donor provided a peripheral blood sample, and peripheral blood mononuclear cells were used for TCR beta sequencing. Genomic DNA extraction from the blood cell samples was performed with the Qiagen DNeasy Blood Extraction Kit. The chain couples TRBV18 to TRBJ1-2, with the D gene not clear enough to name. Sequencing input: PBMCs. This TCR came from a man aged 18 to 30 in good health and CMV-seronegative. The CDR3 has the sequence CASSPSGGYGYTF. The nucleotide sequence reads TGTGCCAGCTCACCATCAGGTGGCTATGGCTACACCTTC. The CDR3 plus the reference TRBV18 and TRBJ1-2 genes for the other parts give the full variable domain: NAGVMQNPRHLVRRRGQEARLRCSPMKGHSHVYWYRQLPEEGLKFMVYLQKENIIDESGMPKERFSAEFPKEGPSILRIQQVVRGDSAAYFCASSPSGGYGYTFGSGTRLTVV.